This TCR beta chain is drawn from a study of beta chain features in type 1 diabetes. The study's findings and limits: Among patients with Type 1 diabetes, TCRB CDR3s were moderately but significantly shorter in every one of the four CD4+ subsets.

All of the isolated RNA was reverse transcribed, so expressed TCRB transcripts were sequenced. TCRdb keeps only in-frame clones here, not all; method: immunoSEQ multiplex PCR. This table holds almost 350,000 clones, around 9% found once. Germline V lookup: CDR1 GTSNPN, CDR2 SVGIG (reference sequence). The CDR3 length is 14 residues. V was pared by 4 bases and J by 0 bases, with 7 bases between. Remarks on this clone: What it binds is unknown.

The TCR was taken from a man aged 25 to 40 with type 1 diabetes. The rearrangement joins TRBV30 to TRBJ1-6; D ambiguous. The source material was central memory CD4+ T cells from blood. CDR3 in DNA: TGTGCCTGGACGTCACTCTCCTATAATTCACCCCTCCACTTT. Protein product: CAWTSLSYNSPLHF.